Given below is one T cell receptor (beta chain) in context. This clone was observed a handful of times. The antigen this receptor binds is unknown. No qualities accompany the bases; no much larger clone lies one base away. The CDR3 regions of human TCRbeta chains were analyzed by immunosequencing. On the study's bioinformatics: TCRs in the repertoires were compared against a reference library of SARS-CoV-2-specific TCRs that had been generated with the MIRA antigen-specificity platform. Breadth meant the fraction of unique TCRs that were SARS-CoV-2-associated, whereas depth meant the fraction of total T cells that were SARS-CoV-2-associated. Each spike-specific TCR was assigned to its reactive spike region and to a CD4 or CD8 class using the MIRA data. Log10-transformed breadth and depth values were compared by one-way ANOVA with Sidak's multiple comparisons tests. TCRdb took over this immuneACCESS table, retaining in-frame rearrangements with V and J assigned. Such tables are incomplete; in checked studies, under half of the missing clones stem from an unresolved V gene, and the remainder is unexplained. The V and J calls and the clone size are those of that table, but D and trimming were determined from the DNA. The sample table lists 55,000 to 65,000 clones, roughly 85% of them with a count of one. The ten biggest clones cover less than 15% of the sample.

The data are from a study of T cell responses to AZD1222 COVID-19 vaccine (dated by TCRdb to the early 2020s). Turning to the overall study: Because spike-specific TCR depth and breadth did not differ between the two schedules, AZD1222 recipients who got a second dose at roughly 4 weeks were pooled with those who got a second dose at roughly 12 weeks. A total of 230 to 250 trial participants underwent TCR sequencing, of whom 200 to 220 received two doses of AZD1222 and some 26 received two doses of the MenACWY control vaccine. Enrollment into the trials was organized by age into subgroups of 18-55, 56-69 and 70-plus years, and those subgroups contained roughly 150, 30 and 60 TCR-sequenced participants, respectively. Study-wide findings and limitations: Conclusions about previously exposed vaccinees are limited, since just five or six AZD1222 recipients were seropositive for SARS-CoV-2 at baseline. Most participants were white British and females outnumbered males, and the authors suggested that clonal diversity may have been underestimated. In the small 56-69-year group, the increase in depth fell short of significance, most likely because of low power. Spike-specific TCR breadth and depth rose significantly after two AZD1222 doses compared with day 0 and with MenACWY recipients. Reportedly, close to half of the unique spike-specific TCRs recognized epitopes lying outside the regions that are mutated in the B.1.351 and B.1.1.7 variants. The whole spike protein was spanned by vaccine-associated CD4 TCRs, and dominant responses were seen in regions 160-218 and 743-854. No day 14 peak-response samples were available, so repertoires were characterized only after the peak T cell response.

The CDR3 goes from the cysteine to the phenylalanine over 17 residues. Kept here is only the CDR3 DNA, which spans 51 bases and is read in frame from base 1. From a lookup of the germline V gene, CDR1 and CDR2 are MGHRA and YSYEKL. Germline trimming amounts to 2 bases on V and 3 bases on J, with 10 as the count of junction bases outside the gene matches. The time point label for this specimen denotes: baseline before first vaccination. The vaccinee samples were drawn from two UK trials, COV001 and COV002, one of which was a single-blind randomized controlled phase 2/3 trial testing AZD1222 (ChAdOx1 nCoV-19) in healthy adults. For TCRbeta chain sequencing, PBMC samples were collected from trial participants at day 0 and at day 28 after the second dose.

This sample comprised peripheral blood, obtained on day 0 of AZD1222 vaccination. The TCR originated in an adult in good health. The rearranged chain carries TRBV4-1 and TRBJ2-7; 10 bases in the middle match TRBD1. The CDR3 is CASSQHFGDRGFYEQYF. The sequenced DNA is TGCGCCAGCAGCCAACACTTCGGGGACAGGGGATTCTACGAGCAGTACTTC.